This TCR beta chain originates from a study of shared clonotypes between healthy human individuals. Per the authors' pipeline: ImmunoSEQ sequences covered only the junction and lacked quality scores; filtering therefore differed. Produced via immunoSEQ multiplex PCR; TCRdb's table is partial and in-frame only. That table is the source of V, J and clone size, and D and trimming were worked out from the DNA. The profile shows 2,500,000 or so clones, around 93% of them singletons. CDR3 size: 15 residues. Trimming removed 7 bases at V and 3 bases at J, with 18 bases between. Germline V gives CDR1 LGHNA, CDR2 YSLEER.

The V gene is TRBV4-3, the J gene TRBJ1-1; maybe TRBD1 (5 bases). This TCR came from a man aged 18 to 30 in good health. Some clones in this sample may be carry-over from other donors' samples. Sequencing used naive CD4+ T cells from PBMCs. This sample's subset: CD45RA+ positively selected. In nucleotides, the CDR3 is TGCGCCAGCACTCCCCTGGCAGGGAGTGACACTGAAGCTTTCTTT. Translating it yields CASTPLAGSDTEAFF.